The sequence of this T cell receptor (beta chain) was determined in a study of human T cells and chemical hapten exposure. The overall study: The study traced per-sample TCR yield variation mainly to small differences in pooled library volumes.

What the library attached to individual cDNA molecules were unique molecular identifiers. As originally analysed: The number of TCRs in each sample had a median of about 100,000 and spanned about 20,000 to 690,600. TCRdb itself ran the 5' RACE reads through MiXCR, one entry per CDR3 protein. The authors' filters were not applied to this entry. In the table there are 120,000 to 150,000 distinct CDR3 sequences, 4.1% of which are singletons. The starting material, unfractionated whole blood, was used for total RNA extraction. Findings and limits, study-wide: The number of TCRs over 1 in 1000 frequency stayed unchanged after DPC.

Remarks on this clonotype: Its antigen is not known.

Germline CDR1 and CDR2: SGDLS and YYNGEE. CDR3 length: 19 amino acids. V dropped 3 bases and J dropped 4; count of bases not matched to a gene: 14. V usage is TRBV9 and J usage is TRBJ2-1, with 12 nucleotides matching TRBD2. The sequence was obtained from a female donor in good health. The CDR3 spells CASSASITTSGGWYNEQFF. CDR3 DNA sequence: TGTGCCAGCAGCGCCAGCATTACGACTAGCGGGGGTTGGTACAATGAGCAGTTCTTC.